The 29 T cell receptor beta chains below all came from one sample that was sequenced in a study of blood T cell repertoires in COVID-19. Libraries were prepared by immunoSEQ multiplex PCR; TCRdb keeps only in-frame clonotypes and omits some of them. Of roughly 250,000 clones detected, around 89% appear once; the ten largest clones hold around 0.84%. The sample comprised peripheral blood. The receptors were gathered from a man younger than 45 with acute or convalescent COVID-19.

This sequence joins TRBV4-1 and TRBJ1-2; D gene unclear. The CDR3 is 14 amino acids. Trimming left V 9 bases short and J 0 bases short, with 14 bases between. Germline lookup yields CDR1 MGHRA and CDR2 YSYEKL. The CDR3, as DNA: TGCGCCAGTGCCGAGGCAGCTACTAACTATGGCTACACCTTC. As protein: CASAEAATNYGYTF.

V gene TRBV2 combines with J gene TRBJ1-5; D possibly corresponds to TRBD1 (5 bases). This CDR3 has 15 residues. CDR1 and CDR2 (germline): SNHLY, FYNNEI. Trimming removed 6 bases from V and 5 bases from J, with 17 bases in between. CDR3 loop: CASSYKGTGHQPQHF. The CDR3 nucleotides read TGTGCCAGCAGCTATAAAGGGACTGGACATCAGCCCCAGCATTTT.

The rearrangement uses TRBV4-1 and TRBJ2-7, with 8 bases that match TRBD2. Losses at the gene ends were 3 bases for V and 3 bases for J; bases not matched to a gene: 4. Germline V gene lookup returns CDR1 MGHRA and CDR2 YSYEKL. This CDR3 comprises 14 residues. The CDR3 nucleotides are TGCGCCAGCAGCCAGCCGCGGGGGGTCTACGAGCAGTACTTC. This encodes CASSQPRGVYEQYF.

The rearrangement uses TRBV18 and TRBJ1-5, with 7 bases matching TRBD1. The length of the CDR3 is 16 residues. CDR1 KGHSH and CDR2 LQKENI come from the germline V gene. Trimming at V came to 4 bases and at J to 4 bases, leaving 10 bases not matched to a gene. The CDR3 DNA sequence: TGTGCCAGCTCACATGGGGCAGGGACAGTAAATCAGCCCCAGCATTTT. This codes for CASSHGAGTVNQPQHF.

This chain links TRBV18 with TRBJ1-1; D is undetermined. CDR1 is KGHSH and CDR2 is LQKENI in the germline V gene. CDR3 length equals 15 residues. The V end was cut by 6 bases, the J end by 0 bases, with 14 bases between. DNA for the CDR3: TGTGCCAGCTCCTATTATTGGAGTCTGAACACTGAAGCTTTCTTT. Translated: CASSYYWSLNTEAFF.

The chain couples TRBV6-1 to TRBJ2-7, with TRBD2 matching 8 bases. Germline CDR1 is MNHNS and CDR2 is SASEGT. The CDR3 is 15 amino acids. J gave up 3 bases and V 3 bases, and 7 bases lay outside the gene matches. CDR3 loop: CASSEPAGVNYEQYF. The CDR3 bases are TGTGCCAGCAGTGAGCCAGCGGGGGTCAACTACGAGCAGTACTTC.

The sample holds a few counts of this clone. The rearrangement uses TRBV5-1 and TRBJ2-2; the D gene is possibly TRBD1 (5 bases). Trimming stripped 2 bases from V and 6 bases from J, with 20 bases between. CDR1 is SGHRS, CDR2 YFSETQ, per germline. The CDR3 loop spans 17 amino acids. The CDR3 region is CASSFFPVQGTPGELFF. The CDR3 DNA follows: TGCGCCAGCAGCTTTTTCCCTGTCCAGGGTACGCCCGGGGAGCTGTTTTTT. The full variable domain, completed using reference TRBV5-1 and TRBJ2-2, is KAGVTQTPRYLIKTRGQQVTLSCSPISGHRSVSWYQQTPGQGLQFLFEYFSETQRNKGNFPGRFSGRQFSNSRSEMNVSTLELGDSALYLCASSFFPVQGTPGELFFGEGSRLTVL.

The J gene is TRBJ2-7, the V gene TRBV7-9; 7 bases line up with TRBD1. V shed 5 bases and J 4 bases; nucleotides not matched to a gene: 5. This CDR3 spans 13 amino acids. The V gene's germline CDR1 is SEHNR and CDR2 FQNEAQ (reference sequence). The CDR3 loop reads CASSQGQRYEQYF. In DNA, the CDR3 is TGTGCCAGCAGCCAGGGACAGAGGTACGAGCAGTACTTC.

This clone is a singleton in its sample. This rearrangement joins TRBV3-1 (or the pseudogene TRBV3-2) to TRBJ2-7; D call uncertain. Germline V gene lookup returns CDR1 LGHDT and CDR2 YNNKEL (reference sequence). This CDR3 has 14 residues. V lost 3 bases and J 6 bases, leaving 15 bases between the germline ends. For the CDR3, the DNA is TGTGCCAGCAGCCACAACAGTATTACGTCCGAGCAGTACTTC. This translates into CASSHNSITSEQYF.

V and J are TRBV2 and TRBJ1-5; a possible D gene is TRBD1 (6 bases). V shed 8 bases and J shed 4 bases, with 12 bases lying between them. The V gene's germline CDR1 is SNHLY and CDR2 FYNNEI. CDR3 size: 13 residues. DNA of the CDR3: TGTGCCAGCTACAGGGAACCAAATCAGCCCCAGCATTTT. Translation: CASYREPNQPQHF.

The chain carries TRBV2 and TRBJ2-7, with 10 bases fitting TRBD2. CDR1 and CDR2 (germline): SNHLY, FYNNEI. V shed 3 bases and J 4 bases; nucleotides not matched to a gene: 6. This CDR3 comprises 15 residues. CDR3 residues: CASSEERGGIYEQYF. The CDR3 DNA sequence: TGTGCCAGCAGTGAGGAGCGGGGGGGCATTTACGAGCAGTACTTC.

V usage is TRBV5-8 and J usage is TRBJ2-1, with 12 bases lining up with TRBD2. V shed 0 bases and J 9 bases; nucleotides not matched to a gene: 10. CDR1 SGHTS and CDR2 YDEGEE come from the germline V gene. This CDR3 comprises 17 residues. Here the CDR3 DNA reads TGTGCCAGCAGCTTGGCCGGGACTAGCGGGCCCGCGGGTGAGCAGTTCTTC. Translated, it gives CASSLAGTSGPAGEQFF.

A remark on this clone: This sample also contains other DNA sequences that code for the same CDR3. The CDR3 bases are TGTGCCAGCAGTTTGGGCAGCTATGGCTACACCTTC. Its translation: CASSLGSYGYTF. J is TRBJ1-2 and V is TRBV28; D remains ambiguous. Germline values: CDR1 MDHEN, CDR2 SYDVKM. Trimming pared 3 bases from V and 4 bases from J, leaving 6 bases between. The length of the CDR3 is 12 residues.

CDR3 sequence reads: CASSPALQDRGQPQHF. As DNA, the CDR3 is TGTGCCAGCAGTCCAGCCCTTCAAGACAGGGGTCAGCCCCAGCATTTT. V is TRBV28 and J is TRBJ1-5; 8 bases align to TRBD1. This CDR3 contains 16 residues. The V gene's germline CDR1 is MDHEN and CDR2 SYDVKM. The V and J ends lost 5 bases and 6 bases, in that order; junction bases with no gene match: 12.

This chain uses TRBV28 with TRBJ2-7; D is possibly TRBD1 (7 bases). The V and J ends lost 8 bases and 6 bases respectively, with 17 bases between them. Germline V lookup: CDR1 MDHEN, CDR2 SYDVKM. The CDR3 is 13 residues long. CDR3: CASAGQIIGEQYF. The CDR3 DNA sequence: TGTGCCAGCGCGGGACAGATCATAGGCGAGCAGTACTTC.

The chain carries TRBV6-2 or TRBV6-3 and TRBJ1-2; 7 bases align to TRBD1. CDR3 length: 15 residues. Germline CDR1 reads MNHEY; CDR2 reads SVGEGT. Trimming took 5 bases from V and 2 from J; bases not matched to a gene: 8. The CDR3 here is CASSAPGQSNYGYTF. CDR3 DNA sequence: TGTGCCAGCAGTGCCCCGGGACAGTCCAACTATGGCTACACCTTC.

The rearrangement uses TRBV2 and TRBJ1-4, with TRBD1 matching over 11 bases. V lost 4 bases, J lost 0 bases, and 7 bases stayed unmatched. Germline-derived CDR1 and CDR2 are SNHLY and FYNNEI. The CDR3 covers 18 residues. Here the CDR3 DNA reads TGTGCCAGCAGTGCAATGGGACAGGGGGTTGCAACTAATGAAAAACTGTTTTTT. Its protein product is CASSAMGQGVATNEKLFF.

In this sample, this clone turned up once. The chain carries TRBV27 and TRBJ1-5, with D tentatively TRBD1 (6 bases). The V end lost 5 bases, the J end lost 3 bases, and 11 bases lay between the germline ends. The germline V gene encodes CDR1 MNHEY and CDR2 SMNVEV (reference sequence). The CDR3 consists of 14 residues. CDR3 loop: CASSRNRDNQPQHF. The DNA of the CDR3 is TGTGCCAGCAGTCGGAACAGGGACAATCAGCCCCAGCATTTT.

The gene calls are TRBV7-9 and TRBJ2-1; D not resolved. With 5 bases removed from V and 9 bases from J, the gap between germline ends came to 11 bases. The CDR3 consists of 12 residues. CDR1 and CDR2 from the germline V gene are SEHNR and FQNEAQ (reference sequence). In DNA form, the CDR3 reads TGTGCCAGCAGCCCTATTTATAGTGAGCAGTTCTTC. Residues: CASSPIYSEQFF.

The chain's CDR3 is CASRPGQENTGELFF. Written as DNA, the CDR3 is TGTGCCAGCAGACCGGGACAGGAGAACACCGGGGAGCTGTTTTTT. The V gene is TRBV5-5, the J gene TRBJ2-2; TRBD1 matches 8 bases. This CDR3 has 15 amino acids. Germline values: CDR1 SGHKS, CDR2 YYEKEE (reference sequence). V was clipped by 5 bases and J by 1 base; unmatched bases: 4.

The rearrangement uses TRBV7-9 and TRBJ2-3; the match to TRBD2 covers 15 bases. Germline loops: CDR1 SEHNR, CDR2 FQNEAQ (reference sequence). This CDR3 contains 17 residues. The trim removed 5 bases at V and 6 bases at J, leaving 9 bases unmatched. Here the CDR3 reads CASSPGLAGGPPDTQYF. CDR3 in DNA: TGTGCCAGCAGCCCGGGACTAGCGGGGGGCCCCCCCGATACGCAGTATTTT.

About this clone itself: The junction shows a germline mismatch at one end, possibly a read error. V and J are TRBV27 and TRBJ1-6; D ambiguous. In germline, CDR1 is MNHEY, CDR2 SMNVEV (reference sequence). CDR3 length: 14 residues. The CDR3 DNA reads TGTGTCAGCAGCCTAGAATCCTATAATTCACCCCTCCACTTT. Encoded protein: CVSSLESYNSPLHF.

J is TRBJ2-3 and V is TRBV19, with 13 bases that match TRBD2. CDR1 is LNHDA, CDR2 SQIVND, per germline (reference sequence). The CDR3 loop spans 16 amino acids. Trimming removed 4 bases from V and 3 bases from J; junction bases left unmatched: 4. The CDR3 bases are TGTGCCAGTAGTAGACTAGCGGGGGGCAGAACAGATACGCAGTATTTT. Translating gives CASSRLAGGRTDTQYF.

V usage is TRBV30 and J usage is TRBJ1-1; D call uncertain. The V end was cut by 8 bases, the J end by 8 bases, with 21 bases between. This CDR3 region has 13 residues. Per the germline V gene, CDR1 is GTSNPN and CDR2 is SVGIG (reference sequence). For the CDR3, the DNA is TGTGCCGGCTTCCGAGGAGGTGTCCGGGAAGCTTTCTTT. Residues: CAGFRGGVREAFF.

The chain joins TRBV11-2 to TRBJ1-6; D uncertain. CDR3 length: 16 amino acids. V was pared by 1 base and J by 6 bases, with 13 bases between. Germline CDR1 reads SGHAT; CDR2 reads FQNNGV. The CDR3 spells CASSLAQHNINSPLHF. CDR3 nucleotides: TGTGCCAGCAGCTTAGCACAGCACAATATTAATTCACCCCTCCACTTT. The full variable domain, rest sourced from reference TRBV11-2 and TRBJ1-6, is EAGVAQSPRYKIIEKRQSVAFWCNPISGHATLYWYQQILGQGPKLLIQFQNNGVVDDSQLPKDRFSAERLKGVDSTLKIQPAKLEDSAVYLCASSLAQHNINSPLHFGNGTRLTVT.

A few counts support this clone. The chain uses TRBV12-5 and TRBJ1-1; D may be TRBD1 (6 bases). Trimming pared 5 bases from V and 3 bases from J, leaving 13 bases between. Germline values: CDR1 LGHNT, CDR2 FRNRAP. The CDR3 consists of 14 residues. CDR3 nucleotide sequence: TGTGCTAGTGGTCCGGGGGGCCGGGACACTGAAGCTTTCTTT. Translation gives CASGPGGRDTEAFF.

Regarding this clone: The junction shows a germline mismatch at one end, possibly a read error. This chain uses TRBV7-6 with TRBJ2-3; 8 positions agree with TRBD2. The CDR3 runs 17 residues. Germline assignment: CDR1 SGHVS and CDR2 FNYEAQ. CDR3: CASSLAGGGVGTDTQYF. CDR3 nucleotides: TGTGCCAGCAGCCTAGCGGGTGGCGGGGTCGGCACAGATACGCAGTATTTT.

The CDR3 DNA is TGTGCCAGTAGTCACCGGGACAGGGGGCGAGGCTACACCTTC. Its protein is CASSHRDRGRGYTF. This chain connects TRBV19 to TRBJ1-2; 12 bases fit TRBD1. The CDR3 totals 14 residues. Per the germline V gene, CDR1 is LNHDA and CDR2 is SQIVND (reference sequence). The V and J ends lost 5 bases and 8 bases, in that order; junction bases with no gene match: 6.

The chain joins TRBV5-6 to TRBJ2-7; TRBD1 matches 8 bases. The trim removed 5 bases at V and 3 bases at J, leaving 7 bases unmatched. CDR1 and CDR2 (germline): SGHDT, YYEEEE. The CDR3 length is 14 residues. CDR3 in amino acids: CASSGQGAFYEQYF. The CDR3 DNA reads as TGTGCCAGCAGTGGACAGGGAGCCTTCTACGAGCAGTACTTC.